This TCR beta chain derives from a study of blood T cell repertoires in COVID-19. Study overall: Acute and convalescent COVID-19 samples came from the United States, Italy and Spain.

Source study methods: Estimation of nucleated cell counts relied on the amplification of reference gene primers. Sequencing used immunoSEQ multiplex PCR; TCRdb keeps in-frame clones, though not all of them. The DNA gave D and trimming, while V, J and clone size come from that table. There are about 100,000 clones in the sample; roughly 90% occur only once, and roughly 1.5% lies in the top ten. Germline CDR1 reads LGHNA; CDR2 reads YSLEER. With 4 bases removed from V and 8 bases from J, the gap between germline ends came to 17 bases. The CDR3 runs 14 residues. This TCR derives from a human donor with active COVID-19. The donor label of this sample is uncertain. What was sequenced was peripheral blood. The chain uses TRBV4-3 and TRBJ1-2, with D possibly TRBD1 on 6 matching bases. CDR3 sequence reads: CASSPQGGRVGYTF. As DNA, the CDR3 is TGCGCCAGCAGCCCACAAGGGGGACGAGTGGGCTACACCTTC.